One and the same sample provided the 23 T cell receptor beta chains below, sequenced in a study of Ad26.COV2.S vaccination and SARS-CoV-2 variants. Repertoires were generated with immunoSEQ multiplex PCR, while TCRdb's copy carries only in-frame clones and drops some. Of 360,000 or so clones in the sample, over 75% were seen once. As for treatment: 15 to 20 received Ad26.COV2.S at low or high dose, single or two shots; roughly 5 received placebo; per-sample allocation not given. Sampling was done on day 63 after the first vaccine or placebo injection. The specimen was peripheral blood, collected in a trial of Ad26.COV2.S vaccine versus placebo. These receptors all come from a person aged 18-60 years who received the Ad26.COV2.S COVID-19 vaccine or a placebo.

The CDR3 loop is CASSGEVVYEQYF. The CDR3 DNA is TGTGCCAGCAGCGGCGAGGTTGTCTACGAGCAGTACTTC. The chain carries TRBV7-2 and TRBJ2-7; D remains unclear. V lost 5 bases and J lost 3, with 11 bases in between. From germline, CDR1 is SGHTA and CDR2 FQGNSA. This CDR3 comprises 13 residues. The full variable domain, with the rest looked up from reference TRBV7-2 and TRBJ2-7, is GAGVSQSPSNKVTEKGKDVELRCDPISGHTALYWYRQSLGQGLEFLIYFQGNSAPDKSGLPSDRFSAERTGGSVSTLTIQRTQQEDSAVYLCASSGEVVYEQYFGPGTRLTVT.

The V and J genes are TRBV6-5 and TRBJ1-2, with D tentatively TRBD1 (6 bases). Trimming removed 5 bases at V and 8 bases at J, with 18 bases between. Germline CDR1 MNHEY, CDR2 SVGAGI. CDR3 size: 14 residues. Written as DNA, the CDR3 is TGTGCCAGCAGTAAGACAGGCATGGAAAGGGGCTACACCTTC. Protein sequence: CASSKTGMERGYTF.

The rearrangement joins TRBV4-2 to TRBJ2-2; D ambiguous. V was shortened by 7 bases and J by 5 bases, with 20 bases between the two germline ends. This CDR3 is built from 16 residues. Per germline, CDR1 LGHNA and CDR2 YNFKEQ. In nucleotides, the CDR3 is TGTGCCAGCACGTACGGCTCTCAAATTACAACCGGGGAGCTGTTTTTT. It yields the protein CASTYGSQITTGELFF.

This chain joins TRBV19 and TRBJ1-2, with unresolved D. The germline gives CDR1 LNHDA, CDR2 SQIVND (reference sequence). Trimming shortened V by 5 bases and J by 7 bases, and 11 bases separated the two germline ends. The CDR3 consists of 12 residues. The CDR3 sequence is CASSRLETGYTF. CDR3 DNA: TGTGCCAGTAGTCGATTGGAGACTGGCTACACCTTC.

The V call is TRBV5-1, the J call TRBJ1-5; D is ambiguous. In germline, CDR1 is SGHRS, CDR2 YFSETQ. CDR3 length: 15 residues. Trimming took 1 base from V and 2 from J, leaving 10 bases between them. CDR3 loop: CASSLFRSRNQPQHF. The CDR3 DNA reads as TGCGCCAGCAGCTTGTTCAGATCTCGCAATCAGCCCCAGCATTTT.

This sequence joins TRBV11-2 and TRBJ2-7; 7 nucleotides agree with TRBD1. CDR1 is SGHAT, CDR2 FQNNGV, per germline. The CDR3 sequence is 15 residues long. With 3 bases clipped from V and 0 bases from J, the junction kept 5 bases outside the gene matches. The CDR3 protein is CASSFGTAFSYEQYF. In DNA, the CDR3 is TGTGCCAGCAGCTTCGGGACAGCGTTCTCCTACGAGCAGTACTTC.

This clone has only a few counts. This sequence joins TRBV2 and TRBJ2-3; TRBD1 matches 8 bases. The V gene's germline CDR1 is SNHLY and CDR2 FYNNEI. The CDR3 extends over 16 amino acids. With 5 bases clipped from V and 1 base from J, the junction kept 8 bases outside the gene matches. CDR3 sequence (DNA): TGTGCCAGCAGTACCGACAGGGGCTTTGGCACAGATACGCAGTATTTT. Translating gives CASSTDRGFGTDTQYF.

The rearrangement uses TRBV14 and TRBJ2-7; TRBD1 matches at 9 bases. Per germline, CDR1 SGHDN and CDR2 FVKESK. The CDR3 extends over 16 amino acids. The junction had 10 bases not matched to a gene; V was cut back by 5 bases and J by 2 bases. This CDR3 reads CASSYADRGLAYEQYF. CDR3 bases: TGTGCCAGCAGCTACGCGGACAGGGGATTGGCCTACGAGCAGTACTTC. The entire variable domain, with the rest obtained from reference TRBV14 and TRBJ2-7, is as follows: EAGVTQFPSHSVIEKGQTVTLRCDPISGHDNLYWYRRVMGKEIKFLLHFVKESKQDESGMPNNRFLAERTGGTYSTLKVQPAELEDSGVYFCASSYADRGLAYEQYFGPGTRLTVT.

The chain joins TRBV11-2 to TRBJ1-2, with TRBD1 as a possible D gene (5 bases). Germline CDR1 and CDR2: SGHAT and FQNNGV. V shed 5 bases and J shed 11 bases, with 24 bases lying between them. The CDR3 is made up of 15 amino acids. CDR3 in amino acids: CASSREDLALGGYTF. The CDR3 bases are TGTGCCAGCAGCCGTGAGGATCTGGCCCTCGGGGGATACACCTTC.

This clone was seen only once. This sequence joins TRBV11-3 and TRBJ1-2; 7 nucleotides line up with TRBD1. Trimming cost V 0 bases and J 14 bases; bases outside gene matches: 12. The length of the CDR3 is 14 residues. CDR1 SGHNT and CDR2 YENEEA come from the germline V gene. The CDR3 nucleotides are TGTGCCAGCAGCTTAGACCGTTCTGGACAGGTATTAACCTTC. Translating gives CASSLDRSGQVLTF.

The rearrangement links TRBV11-1 to TRBJ2-2; possible D gene TRBD1, 7 bases. Trimming cost V 6 bases and J 2 bases, with 13 bases left between them. CDR1 is SGHAT, CDR2 FQDESV, per germline (reference sequence). The CDR3 is 15 amino acids. CDR3 sequence (DNA): TGTGCCAGCAGTTTGCAGGGGGGAAACACCGGGGAGCTGTTTTTT. Protein product: CASSLQGGNTGELFF.

The chain links TRBV6-5 to TRBJ1-3, with TRBD1 as a possible D gene (6 bases). The CDR3 length is 16 residues. CDR1 is MNHEY and CDR2 is SVGAGI in the germline V gene. Trimming left V 0 bases short and J 0 bases short, with 9 bases between. The CDR3 region has the DNA TGTGCCAGCAGTTACTCCCGGGACATCTCTGGAAACACCATATATTTT. Translating it yields CASSYSRDISGNTIYF.

The chain is built from TRBV11-2 and TRBJ1-4, with D possibly being TRBD1 (6 bases). V lost 1 base and J 7 bases, leaving 16 bases between the germline ends. Germline V CDR1 and CDR2: SGHAT, FQNNGV. CDR3 size: 16 residues. CDR3 nucleotides: TGTGCCAGCAGCTTAGGGGCGCGGGGGCGCGGTGAAAAACTGTTTTTT. It codes for CASSLGARGRGEKLFF.

J is TRBJ1-5 and V is TRBV5-6; unclear D gene. Per the germline V gene, CDR1 is SGHDT and CDR2 is YYEEEE. V lost 0 bases to trimming and J lost 6 bases, with 10 bases between them. The CDR3 has 14 residues. The CDR3 region is CASSLVGPGQPQHF. CDR3 DNA sequence: TGTGCCAGCAGCTTGGTAGGGCCCGGTCAGCCCCAGCATTTT. Full variable domain (missing parts from reference TRBV5-6 and TRBJ1-5): DAGVTQSPTHLIKTRGQQVTLRCSPKSGHDTVSWYQQALGQGPQFIFQYYEEEERQRGNFPDRFSGHQFPNYSSELNVNALLLGDSALYLCASSLVGPGQPQHFGDGTRLSIL.

Only one count was recorded for this clone. Distinct nucleotide sequences in the sample also encode this CDR3. J is TRBJ2-5 and V is TRBV9; 8 positions match TRBD2. The CDR3 runs 15 residues. The germline V gene encodes CDR1 SGDLS and CDR2 YYNGEE. The V gene end was trimmed by 0 bases and the J gene end by 5 bases; junction bases not matched to a gene: 6. The CDR3 region has the DNA TGTGCCAGCAGCGTAGTTGCGGGGGGACGGGAGACCCAGTACTTC. It is translated as CASSVVAGGRETQYF.

The chain links TRBV19 to TRBJ2-2, with D unclear. CDR1 is LNHDA, CDR2 SQIVND, per germline (reference sequence). V was clipped by 4 bases and J by 5 bases, with 2 bases between them. The CDR3 spans 11 residues. The CDR3 DNA is TGTGCCAGTAGTAGGACCGGGGAGCTGTTTTTT. This encodes CASSRTGELFF. The full variable domain, in which reference TRBV19 and TRBJ2-2 provide the parts outside the CDR3, is DGGITQSPKYLFRKEGQNVTLSCEQNLNHDAMYWYRQDPGQGLRLIYYSQIVNDFQKGDIAEGYSVSREKKESFPLTVTSAQKNPTAFYLCASSRTGELFFGEGSRLTVL.

This chain links TRBV6-1 with TRBJ2-1; TRBD1 agrees at 12 bases. Germline CDR1 is MNHNS and CDR2 is SASEGT. Trimming took 4 bases from V and 4 from J; bases not matched to a gene: 5. The CDR3 runs to 16 residues. The CDR3 DNA reads TGTGCCAGCAGTGGACGGGACAGGGGGCGATACAATGAGCAGTTCTTC. Protein: CASSGRDRGRYNEQFF.

The chain uses TRBV9 and TRBJ2-7; maybe TRBD2 (5 bases). The CDR3 covers 15 residues. Germline loops: CDR1 SGDLS, CDR2 YYNGEE. V lost 0 bases to trimming and J lost 1 base, with 11 bases between them. The CDR3 sequence is CASSVEGGLSYEQYF. The CDR3, as DNA: TGTGCCAGCAGCGTAGAAGGTGGACTTTCCTACGAGCAGTACTTC.

This sequence joins TRBV15 and TRBJ1-4; TRBD1 is a possible D gene (5 bases). Trimming removed 0 bases from V and 4 bases from J, with 12 bases in between. The CDR3 is made up of 16 amino acids. Germline CDR1 LNHNV, CDR2 YYDKDF (reference sequence). CDR3 nucleotide sequence: TGTGCCACCAGCAGAGAACCGGGGACCAATAATGAAAAACTGTTTTTT. Residues: CATSREPGTNNEKLFF.

In this sample, this clone turned up a few times. The rearrangement uses TRBV5-4 and TRBJ2-7; 7 bases line up with TRBD2. The germline gives CDR1 SGHNT, CDR2 YYREEE (reference sequence). The CDR3 sequence is 12 residues long. V lost 0 bases, J lost 7 bases, and 1 base stayed unmatched. The CDR3 nucleotides read TGTGCCAGCAGCTTGGGAGCGGGGGAGCAGTACTTC. Amino acid sequence: CASSLGAGEQYF.

V usage is TRBV9 and J usage is TRBJ2-1, with 8 bases that match TRBD2. The CDR3 consists of 14 residues. The V gene's germline CDR1 is SGDLS and CDR2 YYNGEE. Trimming cost V 4 bases and J 6 bases; bases outside gene matches: 6. The CDR3, as DNA: TGTGCCAGCAGCACCGGGACTAGTTTCAATGAGCAGTTCTTC. Residues: CASSTGTSFNEQFF. Filled out from reference TRBV9 and TRBJ2-1, the complete variable domain reads DSGVTQTPKHLITATGQRVTLRCSPRSGDLSVYWYQQSLDQGLQFLIQYYNGEERAKGNILERFSAQQFPDLHSELNLSSLELGDSALYFCASSTGTSFNEQFFGPGTRLTVL.

The chain is built from TRBV24-1 and TRBJ2-3; 10 positions match TRBD2. Trimming removed 3 bases from V and 5 bases from J; junction bases left unmatched: 4. Germline V gives CDR1 KGHDR, CDR2 SFDVKD. This CDR3 region has 15 residues. This CDR3 reads CATSDTRLAGDTQYF. In DNA form, the CDR3 reads TGTGCCACCAGTGATACCCGACTAGCGGGAGATACGCAGTATTTT.

This CDR3 reads CASSPTGDLYEQYF. The CDR3 DNA sequence: TGTGCCAGCAGCCCCACGGGGGATCTATACGAGCAGTACTTC. The J gene is TRBJ2-7, the V gene TRBV7-9; D might be TRBD2 (6 bases). CDR3 length equals 14 residues. V gave up 5 bases and J gave up 4 bases, with 15 bases separating them. The V gene's germline CDR1 is SEHNR and CDR2 FQNEAQ (reference sequence).